Below, one TCR beta chain is given with its context. The data belong to a study of OX40 agonist ivuxolimab in advanced cancers. This CDR3 contains 14 residues. Between the trimmed V and J ends, which lost 5 bases and 8 bases, there was a span of 16 bases. CDR1 is SGHTA and CDR2 is FQGTGA in the germline V gene. Generated by immunoSEQ multiplex PCR, the TCRdb table keeps only in-frame clones and is missing some. The sample shows about 45,000 clones, roughly 84% of them seen only once. The rearrangement joins TRBV7-3 to TRBJ2-1; unclear D gene. The sample in question was CD4+ or CD8+ T cells sorted from blood, obtained in a trial of the OX40 agonist ivuxolimab. This TCR derives from an adult with an advanced solid tumor such as melanoma, head and neck, liver or kidney cancer. The CDR3 DNA is TGTGCCAGCAGCCTTGCCTGGGGTCGATATGAGCAGTTCTTC. This codes for CASSLAWGRYEQFF.